The 2 T cell receptor beta chains given below trace back to one sample, sequenced in a study of T cell repertoires in urothelial bladder cancer. Clones were read by immunoSEQ multiplex PCR, and TCRdb kept only the in-frame ones, dropping some. The table has about 13,000 clones, 55% to 80% seen once. The sequencing input was tumor-infiltrating cells from bladder cancer. The receptors stem from a human donor with urothelial carcinoma.

The chain employs TRBV30 and TRBJ2-5, with TRBD2 identical over 8 bases. V shed 1 base and J 9 bases; nucleotides not matched to a gene: 10. The germline gives CDR1 GTSNPN, CDR2 SVGIG (reference sequence). The CDR3 length is 14 residues. CDR3 residues: CAWSAVAGSGSQYF. The CDR3 nucleotides are TGTGCCTGGAGTGCGGTAGCGGGATCGGGGTCCCAGTACTTC.

As DNA, the CDR3 is TGTGCCAGCAGGGAAGGGGGAAGCACAGATACGCAGTATTTT. Translated, it gives CASREGGSTDTQYF. The rearrangement links TRBV5-4 to TRBJ2-3, with a tentative D call TRBD1 (6 bases). The CDR3 consists of 14 residues. Trimming cost V 5 bases and J 0 bases, with 10 bases left between them. From germline, CDR1 is SGHNT and CDR2 YYREEE (reference sequence).